This TCR beta chain was sequenced for a study of T cells in Graves' hyperthyroidism and ophthalmopathy. This CDR3 is 13 amino acids long. Looked up from germline, CDR1 is MRHNA and CDR2 is SNTAGT. V lost 2 bases to trimming and J lost 3 bases, with 7 bases between them. Study-level points and caveats: Expanded thyroid clonotypes (above 0.001) were mostly also found in blood.

This clonotype was seen only a few times. Its antigen is currently unknown. It was RNA transcripts that yielded the amplified TCR beta CDR3 regions. First-round RT-PCR with HTBI primers amplified the TCR CDR3 region. One entry per CDR3 protein results from TCRdb running MiXCR on the multiplex PCR reads. The data contain some 620,000 distinct CDR3 sequences, 16% of them singletons. This receptor was taken from a woman aged 25 to 45 with Graves' hyperthyroidism. The V and J genes are TRBV6-4 and TRBJ1-2; D remains unclear. Specimen: blood. CDR3 amino acids: CASSDPVHYGYTF. CDR3 DNA sequence: TGTGCCAGCAGTGACCCCGTCCACTATGGCTACACCTTC.